This T cell receptor (beta chain) was profiled in a study of STAT3 mutations in large granular lymphocyte leukemia. Study conclusions and caveats: At least one immunodominant TCR beta clonotype appeared in every T-cell large granular lymphocyte leukemia patient.

Libraries were prepared by immunoSEQ multiplex PCR; TCRdb keeps only in-frame clonotypes and omits some of them. The sample includes over 25,000 clones, 70% to 80% of them seen just once. This clone came up a few times. Its antigen remains unidentified. CDR3 length: 12 residues. V lost 4 bases and J lost 3, with 6 bases in between. Germline V gene data show CDR1 as SNHLY and CDR2 as FYNNEI. The sequenced sample consisted of peripheral blood mononuclear cells. This sequence originates from a woman aged 45-60 years with T-cell large granular lymphocyte leukemia. Some clones in this sample may be carry-over from other donors' samples. The gene calls are TRBV2 and TRBJ1-2; no clear D gene. In DNA form, the CDR3 reads TGTGCCAGCAGTGTTAAGGACTATGGCTACACCTTC. Translated, it gives CASSVKDYGYTF.